This is a list of T cell receptor beta chains from one sample in a study of T cell changes during pregnancy in multiple sclerosis. Here immunoSEQ multiplex PCR was the method, and the copy in TCRdb shows in-frame clones only, minus some. The table has 60,000 to 65,000 clones, about nine tenths seen once. The sequenced sample was peripheral blood, obtained in the second trimester of pregnancy. All receptors come from a female donor in good health, enrolled as a control in a pregnancy study. CDR3s include the opening cysteine and the closing phenylalanine or tryptophan. The D gene is left open where the match is weak. Only part of the rows carry a size: once, few, many, or a class if the clone is expanded.

>TRBD2|TRBJ2-1|TRBV4-3|.
CASSHGTSGTSEQFF
TGCGCCAGCAGCCACGGGACTAGCGGGACAAGTGAGCAGTTCTTC
>.|TRBJ2-7|TRBV4-3|.
CASSQDWQGGVYEQYF
TGCGCCAGCAGCCAAGATTGGCAGGGTGGGGTCTACGAGCAGTACTTC
>TRBD1|TRBJ1-5|TRBV7-8|.
CASSIGGRGGNQPQHF
TGTGCCAGCAGTATAGGGGGCAGGGGTGGCAATCAGCCCCAGCATTTT
>TRBD2|TRBJ2-1|TRBV10-3|.
CAISESGGRAFNEQFF
TGTGCCATCAGTGAGTCCGGCGGGAGGGCCTTCAATGAGCAGTTCTTC
>.|TRBJ2-1|TRBV2|once
CASSLGSHNEQFF
TGTGCCAGCAGTCTCGGGTCCCACAATGAGCAGTTCTTC
>TRBD2|TRBJ2-7|TRBV7-2|.
CASCLAAGPYEQYF
TGTGCCAGCTGCCTAGCGGCGGGGCCCTACGAGCAGTACTTC
>.|TRBJ2-7|TRBV14|.
CASSPRLGTGTRVVGQYF
TGTGCCAGCAGCCCTAGACTGGGGACCGGGACACGGGTAGTGGGGCAGTACTTC
>TRBD1|TRBJ2-5|TRBV7-7|.
CASSPGQGPETQYF
TGTGCTAGCAGCCCGGGACAGGGGCCAGAGACCCAGTACTTC
>TRBD1|TRBJ2-5|TRBV9|.
CASSPRQGETQYF
TGTGCCAGCAGCCCAAGACAGGGTGAGACCCAGTACTTC
>.|TRBJ2-2|TRBV30|.
CAWSPTGGELFF
TGTGCCTGGAGTCCTACAGGCGGGGAGCTGTTTTTT
>.|TRBJ2-7|TRBV4-3|.
CASSQDMVSSYEQYF
TGCGCCAGCAGCCAAGATATGGTTAGCTCCTACGAGCAGTACTTC
>TRBD2|TRBJ2-3|TRBV27|.
CASSLLAGRGIDTQYF
TGTGCCAGCAGTTTACTAGCGGGACGGGGGATAGATACGCAGTATTTT
>.|TRBJ1-4|TRBV28|once
CASSLPLNYRERKLFF
TGTGCCAGCAGTTTACCACTGAATTACAGGGAGCGAAAACTGTTTTTT
>.|TRBJ2-3|TRBV7-2|.
CASSFRESTDTQYF
TGTGCCAGCAGCTTCCGGGAGAGCACAGATACGCAGTATTTT
>.|TRBJ2-1|TRBV30|.
CAWNVGTWYNEQFF
TGTGCCTGGAATGTAGGGACTTGGTACAATGAGCAGTTCTTC
>TRBD2|TRBJ2-5|TRBV2|.
CASSRSRGGQSGETQYF
TGTGCCAGCAGCCGGTCGCGGGGGGGCCAATCGGGTGAGACCCAGTACTTC
>.|TRBJ1-1|TRBV6-5|.
CASSRKGDTEAFF
TGTGCCAGCAGCCGCAAGGGGGACACTGAAGCTTTCTTT
>.|TRBJ1-1|TRBV7-9|.
CASSLELEAFF
TGTGCCAGCAGCTTAGAACTAGAAGCTTTCTTT
>.|TRBJ1-6|TRBV7-2|.
CASSLQGGGSPLHF
TGTGCCAGCAGCTTACAGGGTGGCGGCTCACCCCTCCACTTT
>TRBD2|TRBJ2-5|TRBV9|few
CASSVGGTRVETQYF
TGTGCCAGCAGCGTAGGCGGGACTAGGGTGGAGACCCAGTACTTC
>.|TRBJ1-2|TRBV15|.
CATSSRGTVVNYGYTF
TGTGCCACCAGCTCCAGGGGAACAGTCGTTAACTATGGCTACACCTTC
>.|TRBJ1-2|TRBV29-1|.
CSVGGYGYTF
TGCAGCGTTGGAGGGTATGGCTACACCTTC
>TRBD1|TRBJ1-5|TRBV23-1|once
CASNVSWQGGQPQHF
TGCGCCAGCAACGTCTCGTGGCAGGGGGGTCAGCCCCAGCATTTT
>.|TRBJ1-2|TRBV7-2|.
CASSSGVTGLAGYTF
TGTGCCAGCAGCTCCGGAGTGACAGGCTTAGCCGGCTACACCTTC
>.|TRBJ2-6|TRBV4-3|.
CASSQEPGSGANVLTF
TGCGCCAGCAGCCAAGAGCCGGGCTCTGGGGCCAACGTCCTGACTTTC
>.|TRBJ2-7|TRBV11-2|.
CASSLAPRPGSYEQYF
TGTGCCAGCAGCTTAGCCCCCCGACCAGGTTCCTACGAGCAGTACTTC
>.|TRBJ2-3|TRBV7-9|.
CASVGGTDTQYF
TGTGCCAGTGTCGGGGGCACAGATACGCAGTATTTT
>TRBD1|TRBJ2-1|TRBV2|.
CASSEVGTGAFTEQFF
TGTGCCAGCAGTGAAGTTGGGACAGGGGCCTTTACAGAGCAGTTCTTC
>.|TRBJ1-2|TRBV7-8|.
CASSPQDTRGGGYTF
TGTGCCAGCAGCCCGCAAGACACGAGGGGAGGTGGCTACACCTTC
>TRBD1|TRBJ2-7|TRBV11-2|.
CASSLRDRPSYEQYF
TGTGCCAGCAGCCTAAGGGACAGGCCCTCCTACGAGCAGTACTTC
>.|TRBJ2-1|TRBV10-3|.
CAISDSGLGSGEQFF
TGTGCCATCAGTGATAGCGGTCTGGGAAGCGGGGAGCAGTTCTTC
>.|TRBJ1-2|TRBV11-2|.
CASRQASGGGYGYTF
TGTGCCAGCAGACAAGCGTCGGGGGGCGGCTATGGCTACACCTTC
>.|TRBJ2-5|TRBV5-6|.
CASSSPKSGETQYF
TGTGCCAGCAGCTCCCCCAAGTCGGGTGAGACCCAGTACTTC
>TRBD2|TRBJ2-3|TRBV18|.
CASSPQAGPSTDTQYF
TGTGCCAGCTCACCGCAAGCGGGACCGAGCACAGATACGCAGTATTTT
>TRBD2|TRBJ2-1|TRBV19|.
CASSKRGTSGKNEQFF
TGTGCCAGTAGTAAGCGGGGGACTAGCGGGAAGAATGAGCAGTTCTTC
>TRBD1|TRBJ1-2|TRBV6-5|.
CASSLLTGAGYTF
TGTGCCAGCAGTTTATTAACAGGGGCCGGCTACACCTTC
>.|TRBJ2-2|TRBV5-8|.
CASKIQRNTGELFF
TGTGCCAGCAAAATACAGAGGAACACCGGGGAGCTGTTTTTT
>TRBD1|TRBJ1-2|TRBV6-1|.
CASSEGDSFYGYTF
TGTGCCAGCAGTGAAGGGGACAGTTTCTATGGCTACACCTTC
>TRBD2|TRBJ2-2|TRBV15|.
CATSRSGRADTGELFF
TGTGCCACCAGCAGGAGCGGGAGGGCCGACACCGGGGAGCTGTTTTTT
>TRBD2|TRBJ2-1|TRBV6-5|.
CASQPSAGKQFF
TGTGCCAGCCAGCCCTCAGCGGGGAAGCAGTTCTTC
>TRBD1|TRBJ2-7|TRBV2|.
CASRQGTGDSYEQYF
TGTGCCAGCAGGCAGGGGACAGGGGACTCCTACGAGCAGTACTTC
>.|TRBJ1-5|TRBV18|.
CASSPPLPFGPFPGNQPQHF
TGTGCCAGCTCACCCCCACTTCCCTTTGGGCCCTTTCCAGGCAATCAGCCCCAGCATTTT